Listed here are 17 T cell receptor beta chains from one sample, sequenced in a study of shared T cell receptors in the human thymus. Some clones are missing from TCRdb's copy, which holds only in-frame ones; the method was immunoSEQ multiplex PCR. The repertoire consists of 720,000 or so clones, with around 85% occurring once and the leading ten covering over 0.008%. These data were likewise used in another study, on human thymus T cells.

The sequenced sample was thymocytes. The receptor set was obtained from a girl under three years old with a congenital heart defect.

This chain links TRBV11-3 with TRBJ2-7, with 9 bases that match TRBD1. CDR1 and CDR2 (germline): SGHNT, YENEEA. J was trimmed by 5 bases and V by 4 bases; bases with no gene match: 12. The CDR3 is 16 amino acids. The CDR3 loop is CASSSLPDRGFNEQYF. CDR3 sequence (DNA): TGTGCCAGCAGCTCCCTCCCTGACAGGGGGTTCAACGAGCAGTACTTC.

This chain links TRBV15 with TRBJ1-3; D uncertain. In germline, CDR1 is LNHNV, CDR2 YYDKDF (reference sequence). V was shortened by 8 bases and J by 0 bases, with 14 bases between the two germline ends. The CDR3 consists of 15 residues. CDR3 region: CATDKLSTSGNTIYF. In DNA form, the CDR3 reads TGTGCCACCGATAAACTGTCCACCTCTGGAAACACCATATATTTT.

The J gene is TRBJ2-2, the V gene TRBV4-3; perhaps TRBD1 as D (5 bases). Deletions cut 1 base from V and 10 bases from J, with 16 bases between. The CDR3 extends over 15 amino acids. Per the germline V gene, CDR1 is LGHNA and CDR2 is YSLEER. The CDR3 spells CASSQGGAGSEELFF. The CDR3 DNA reads TGCGCCAGCAGCCAAGGAGGCGCAGGGTCTGAGGAGCTGTTTTTT.

The chain couples TRBV20-1 to TRBJ1-2, with D maybe TRBD1 (5 bases). The CDR3 totals 11 residues. The V gene lost 1 base and the J gene lost 7 bases, with 7 bases spanning the gap. The germline V gene encodes CDR1 DFQATT and CDR2 SNEGSKA (reference sequence). This CDR3 is CSARGGGGYTF. CDR3 nucleotides: TGCAGTGCTAGAGGGGGCGGTGGCTACACCTTC.

The chain recombines TRBV6-5 with TRBJ1-1, with TRBD1 matching over 7 bases. The CDR3 covers 14 residues. CDR1 MNHEY and CDR2 SVGAGI come from the germline V gene. J lost 7 bases, V lost 5 bases, and 10 bases had no gene match. The CDR3 region has the DNA TGTGCCAGCAGTCATCTTAGGGACAGCCTTGAAGCTTTCTTT. This translates into CASSHLRDSLEAFF.

The rearrangement joins TRBV23-1 to TRBJ1-1; no firm D call. TRBV23-1 is an ORF; its function is uncertain. The CDR3 loop spans 18 amino acids. V lost 4 bases to trimming and J lost 3 bases, with 24 bases between them. The CDR3 DNA reads as TGCGCCAGCAGTCGTCCGGGAGACTCCCTTAGTACGGACACTGAAGCTTTCTTT. Residues: CASSRPGDSLSTDTEAFF.

The chain has TRBV7-2 and TRBJ2-7; no clear D gene. V lost 1 base and J lost 3, with 16 bases in between. The length of the CDR3 is 16 residues. Germline V gene data show CDR1 as SGHTA and CDR2 as FQGNSA. The CDR3 sequence is CASSLERPGPYYEQYF. The CDR3, as DNA: TGTGCCAGCAGCTTAGAACGGCCAGGCCCTTACTACGAGCAGTACTTC. Using reference TRBV7-2 and TRBJ2-7 for the parts outside the CDR3, the full variable domain is GAGVSQSPSNKVTEKGKDVELRCDPISGHTALYWYRQSLGQGLEFLIYFQGNSAPDKSGLPSDRFSAERTGGSVSTLTIQRTQQEDSAVYLCASSLERPGPYYEQYFGPGTRLTVT.

On this clone: Other DNA sequences from this sample encode an identical CDR3 as well. This sequence joins TRBV6-1 and TRBJ2-7, with a tentative D call TRBD1 (5 bases). Trimming removed 5 bases from V and 7 bases from J, with 15 bases in between. CDR3 length: 13 residues. The germline gives CDR1 MNHNS, CDR2 SASEGT. CDR3 sequence: CASSRQSQVEQYF. The CDR3 DNA follows: TGTGCCAGCAGTCGACAGTCCCAGGTTGAGCAGTACTTC.

CDR3 sequence (DNA): TGTGCCAGCAGCCAAGATCTTCGGACACCTTGTCCCCTCCACTTT. This gives the protein CASSQDLRTPCPLHF. The rearrangement uses TRBV14 and TRBJ1-6; the D gene is possibly TRBD1 (5 bases). The CDR3 length is 15 residues. Per germline, CDR1 SGHDN and CDR2 FVKESK. V was cut by 0 bases and J by 13 bases, with 16 bases left in between.

Note on this clone: A read error may produce the germline difference seen at one junction end. Within the sample, other DNA sequences also encode this same CDR3. This chain joins TRBV10-3 and TRBJ1-6; no definite D call. Germline CDR1 is ENHRY and CDR2 is SYGVKD. The CDR3 totals 14 residues. Written as DNA, the CDR3 is TGTGCCATCAGTGATTTAAAGCCCGATTCCCCCCTCCACTTT. This translates into CAISDLKPDSPLHF.

The gene calls are TRBV19 and TRBJ1-3; maybe TRBD1 (6 bases). The CDR3 runs to 20 residues. V was cut by 5 bases and J by 0 bases, with 26 bases left in between. In germline, CDR1 is LNHDA, CDR2 SQIVND (reference sequence). The CDR3 reads CASSPSGGGYTLHSGNTIYF. In DNA, the CDR3 is TGTGCCAGTAGTCCGTCGGGAGGGGGGTATACTCTCCACTCTGGAAACACCATATATTTT. Full variable domain (rest looked up from reference TRBV19 and TRBJ1-3): DGGITQSPKYLFRKEGQNVTLSCEQNLNHDAMYWYRQDPGQGLRLIYYSQIVNDFQKGDIAEGYSVSREKKESFPLTVTSAQKNPTAFYLCASSPSGGGYTLHSGNTIYFGEGSWLTVV.

This clone came up a few times. V gene TRBV6-1 combines with J gene TRBJ1-5; D might be TRBD1 (6 bases). Germline V lookup: CDR1 MNHNS, CDR2 SASEGT. V shed 1 base and J shed 0 bases, with 13 bases lying between them. The CDR3 is 17 amino acids. CDR3 region: CASSEVTGIYSNQPQHF. For the CDR3, the DNA is TGTGCCAGCAGTGAAGTCACAGGGATATATAGCAATCAGCCCCAGCATTTT.

This chain links TRBV4-1 with TRBJ2-5, with D perhaps matching TRBD1 (5 bases). The V end was cut by 0 bases, the J end by 0 bases, with 23 bases between. The germline V gene has CDR1 MGHRA and CDR2 YSYEKL. The CDR3 runs to 20 residues. DNA for the CDR3: TGCGCCAGCAGCCAAGATCAGTCATACCCGGACACCCAGTACCAAGAGACCCAGTACTTC. It yields the protein CASSQDQSYPDTQYQETQYF.

The gene calls are TRBV27 and TRBJ1-4; D might be TRBD1 (6 bases). Germline assignment: CDR1 MNHEY and CDR2 SMNVEV (reference sequence). Trimming removed 8 bases at V and 6 bases at J, with 13 bases between. The CDR3 contains 13 residues. The CDR3 coding sequence is TGTGCCAGCGGCACAGGGTGGGATGAAAAACTGTTTTTT. Translated, it gives CASGTGWDEKLFF.

The chain employs TRBV11-2 and TRBJ1-1; D possibly corresponds to TRBD1 (6 bases). In germline, CDR1 is SGHAT, CDR2 FQNNGV. The CDR3 is made up of 14 amino acids. The V end lost 5 bases, the J end lost 3 bases, and 13 bases lay between the germline ends. The CDR3 region has the DNA TGTGCCAGCAGCCGGGGGGGCGGCCACACTGAAGCTTTCTTT. Translation gives CASSRGGGHTEAFF.

The chain couples TRBV12-5 to TRBJ2-3; 9 positions agree with TRBD1. This CDR3 contains 19 residues. V shed 2 bases and J 2 bases; nucleotides not matched to a gene: 14. The germline V gene encodes CDR1 LGHNT and CDR2 FRNRAP. CDR3 bases: TGTGCTAGTGGTTTGTTTAAGGCGGGACAGGGCCGAAACACAGATACGCAGTATTTT. It translates to CASGLFKAGQGRNTDTQYF.

The V and J genes are TRBV6-5 and TRBJ1-2; 8 positions agree with TRBD1. After removal of 4 bases from V and 6 bases from J, the junction contained 10 bases not matched to a gene. Germline V gene data show CDR1 as MNHEY and CDR2 as SVGAGI. The CDR3 is 15 residues long. The CDR3 here is CASSSPWTGNDGYTF. DNA of the CDR3: TGTGCCAGCAGTTCCCCGTGGACAGGGAACGATGGCTACACCTTC.